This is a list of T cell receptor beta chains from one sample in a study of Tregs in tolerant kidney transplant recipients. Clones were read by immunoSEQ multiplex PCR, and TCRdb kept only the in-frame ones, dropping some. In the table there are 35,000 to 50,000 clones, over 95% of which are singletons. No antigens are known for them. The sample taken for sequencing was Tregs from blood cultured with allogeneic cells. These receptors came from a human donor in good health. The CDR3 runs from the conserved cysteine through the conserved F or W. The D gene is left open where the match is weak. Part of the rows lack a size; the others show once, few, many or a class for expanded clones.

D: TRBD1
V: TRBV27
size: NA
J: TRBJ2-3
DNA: TGTGCCAGCAGGAGACAGGGGGACACAGATACGCAGTATTTT
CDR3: CASRRQGDTDTQYF

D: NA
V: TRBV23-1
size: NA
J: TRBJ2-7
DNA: TGCGCCAGCAGTCGGACGCGCTCCTACGAGCAGTACTTC
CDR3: CASSRTRSYEQYF

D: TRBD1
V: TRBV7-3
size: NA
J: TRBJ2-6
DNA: TGTGCCAGCAGCCTTACAGGGGATGGGGCCAACGTCCTGACTTTC
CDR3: CASSLTGDGANVLTF

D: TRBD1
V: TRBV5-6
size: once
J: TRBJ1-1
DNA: TGTGCCAGCAGCAAACCGGGACAGGGGATTACTGAAGCTTTCTTT
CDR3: CASSKPGQGITEAFF

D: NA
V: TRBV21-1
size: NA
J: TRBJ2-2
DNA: TGTGCCAGCAGCAACAAGGGGGGTGACACCGGGGAGCTGTTTTTT
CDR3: CASSNKGGDTGELFF

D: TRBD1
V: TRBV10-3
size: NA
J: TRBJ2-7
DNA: TGTGCCATCAGTGAGTCCGGGACAGGGGGCTACGAGCAGTACTTC
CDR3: CAISESGTGGYEQYF

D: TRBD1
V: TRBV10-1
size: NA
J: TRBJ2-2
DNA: TGCGCCAGCAGCCCCGTATCCAGGGGGATAAACACCGGGGAGCTGTTTTTT
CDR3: CASSPVSRGINTGELFF

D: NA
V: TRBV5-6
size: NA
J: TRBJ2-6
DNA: TGTGCCAGCACCGACAGCTCTGGGGCCAACGTCCTGACTTTC
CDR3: CASTDSSGANVLTF

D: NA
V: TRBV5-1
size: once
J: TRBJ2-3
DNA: TGCGCCAGCAGCTTGAAGTCCCACAGCGGGTCAGATACGCAGTATTTT
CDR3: CASSLKSHSGSDTQYF

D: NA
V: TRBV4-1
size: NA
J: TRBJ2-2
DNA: TGCGCCAGCAGCCAAGGGAACACGAACACCGGGGAGCTGTTTTTT
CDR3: CASSQGNTNTGELFF

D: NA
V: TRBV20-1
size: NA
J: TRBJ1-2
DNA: TGCAGTGCTCAAGGGGTTTATGGCTACACCTTC
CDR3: CSAQGVYGYTF

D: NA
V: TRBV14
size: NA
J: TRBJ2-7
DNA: TGTGCCAGCAGCCAAGATATTCTACGGGAAAAGAACTACGAGCAGTACTTC
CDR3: CASSQDILREKNYEQYF

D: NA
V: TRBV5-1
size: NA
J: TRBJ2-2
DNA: TGCGCCAGCACCCAAACCGGGGAGCTGTTTTTT
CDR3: CASTQTGELFF

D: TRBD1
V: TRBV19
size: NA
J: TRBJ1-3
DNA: TGTGACAAGACAGGGGGCGGTATAGGAGCTGGAAACACCATATATTTT
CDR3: CDKTGGGIGAGNTIYF

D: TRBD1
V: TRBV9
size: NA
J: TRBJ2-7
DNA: TGTGCCAGCAGCGTAGCCGACAGGGGTTTGTACGAGCAGTACTTC
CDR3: CASSVADRGLYEQYF

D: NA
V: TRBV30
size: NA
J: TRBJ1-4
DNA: TGTGCCTGGAGTGTAACGGGACTCAACCTTGAAAAACTGTTTTTT
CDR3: CAWSVTGLNLEKLFF

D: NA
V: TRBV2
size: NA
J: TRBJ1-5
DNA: TGTGCCAGCAGGGCGGCAGCACCCAATCAGCCCCAGCATTTT
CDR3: CASRAAAPNQPQHF

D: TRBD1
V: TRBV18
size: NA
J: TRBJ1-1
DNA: TGTGCCAGCTCACAGGGGGCGGACACTGAAGCTTTCTTT
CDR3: CASSQGADTEAFF

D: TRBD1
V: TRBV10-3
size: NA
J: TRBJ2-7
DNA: TGTGCCATCAGAGGACAGGCCTCGTGGGAGCAGTACTTC
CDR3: CAIRGQASWEQYF

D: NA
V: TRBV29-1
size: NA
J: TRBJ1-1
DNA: TGCAGCGTCGGAACTGCCAGCACTGAAGCTTTCTTT
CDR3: CSVGTASTEAFF

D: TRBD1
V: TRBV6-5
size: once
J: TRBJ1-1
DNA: TGTGCCAGCGGACAGGTTTACACTGAAGCTTTCTTT
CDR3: CASGQVYTEAFF

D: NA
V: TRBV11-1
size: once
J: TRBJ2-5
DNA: TGTGCCAGCAGCTTAGGGGTGGAGACCCAGTACTTC
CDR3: CASSLGVETQYF

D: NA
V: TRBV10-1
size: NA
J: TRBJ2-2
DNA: TGCGCCAGCAGTGAAAATAACAGGGTGGCCGGGGAGCTGTTTTTT
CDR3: CASSENNRVAGELFF

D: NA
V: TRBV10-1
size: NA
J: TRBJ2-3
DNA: TGCGCCAGCAGTTCCCCGGGCGATACGCAGTATTTT
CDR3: CASSSPGDTQYF

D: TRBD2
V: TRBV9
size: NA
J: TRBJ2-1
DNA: TGTGCCAGCAGCTCGAACACCATTAGCGGGGGGTTCTACAATGAGCAGTTCTTC
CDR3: CASSSNTISGGFYNEQFF

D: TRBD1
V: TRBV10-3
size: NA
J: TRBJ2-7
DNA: TGTGCCGTCGGTGGGGACAGGGGTACGGGTGAGCAGTACTTC
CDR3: CAVGGDRGTGEQYF

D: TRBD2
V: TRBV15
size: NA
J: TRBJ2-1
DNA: TGTGCCACCAGCATGAGGCGGGGGGGCCCGGATGAGCAGTTCTTC
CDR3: CATSMRRGGPDEQFF

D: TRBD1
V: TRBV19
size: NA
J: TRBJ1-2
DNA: TGTGCCAGTAGTATCAGACAGGGCTATGGCTACACCTTC
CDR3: CASSIRQGYGYTF

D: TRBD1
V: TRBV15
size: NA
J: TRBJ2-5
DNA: TGTGCCACCAGCAGAGCAGGGGGAGAGACCCAGTACTTC
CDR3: CATSRAGGETQYF

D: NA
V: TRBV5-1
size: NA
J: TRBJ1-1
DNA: TGCGCCAGCAGCCGGGGGCCCCTCGGGGCTGAAGCTTTCTTT
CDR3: CASSRGPLGAEAFF

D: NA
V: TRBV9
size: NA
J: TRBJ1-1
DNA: TGTGCCAGCAGCGCTGGGAACACTGAAGCTTTCTTT
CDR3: CASSAGNTEAFF

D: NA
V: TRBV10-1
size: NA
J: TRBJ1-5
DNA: TGCGCCAGCAGTGGAACTCACAGGCAGCCCCAGCATTTT
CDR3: CASSGTHRQPQHF

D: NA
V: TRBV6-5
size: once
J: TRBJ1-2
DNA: TGTGCCAGCAGTTACACCCAGGTCTCAGGCTACACCTTC
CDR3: CASSYTQVSGYTF

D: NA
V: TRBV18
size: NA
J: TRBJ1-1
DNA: TGTGCCAGCTCACCTTTGGCCGGTCCCGACACTGAAGCTTTCTTT
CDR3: CASSPLAGPDTEAFF

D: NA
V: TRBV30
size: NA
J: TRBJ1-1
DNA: TGTGCCTGGAGTGCGGGAACCGGGGTGGGGGCTTTCTTT
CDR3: CAWSAGTGVGAFF

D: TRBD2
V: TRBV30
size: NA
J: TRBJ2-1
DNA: TGTGCCTGGAAATGGAGAACGACTAGCGGGAGAGGGGATGAGCAGTTCTTC
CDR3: CAWKWRTTSGRGDEQFF

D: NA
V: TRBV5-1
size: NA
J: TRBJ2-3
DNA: TGCGCCAGCAGCTTGGGGTTATCGGGGACCACAGATACGCAGTATTTT
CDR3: CASSLGLSGTTDTQYF

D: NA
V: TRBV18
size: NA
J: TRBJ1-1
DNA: TGTGCCAGCTCACCACCATATGGGGCCGAGAACACTGAAGCTTTCTTT
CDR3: CASSPPYGAENTEAFF

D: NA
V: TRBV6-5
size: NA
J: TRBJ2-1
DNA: TGTGCCAGCAGTTGGACAGCTGGGAATGAGCAGTTCTTC
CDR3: CASSWTAGNEQFF

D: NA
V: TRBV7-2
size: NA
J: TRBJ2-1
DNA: TGTGCCAGCAGCCCCCGATTAGGGGCGTCCTACAATGAGCAGTTCTTC
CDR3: CASSPRLGASYNEQFF

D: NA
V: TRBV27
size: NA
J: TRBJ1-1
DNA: TGTGCCAGCAGTTTGTTGTCCCGGGGTCACACTGAAGCTTTCTTT
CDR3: CASSLLSRGHTEAFF

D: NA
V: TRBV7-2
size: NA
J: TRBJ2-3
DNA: TGTGCCAGCAGCAAAACCGGGGCTATGGGGTATACGCAGTATTTT
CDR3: CASSKTGAMGYTQYF

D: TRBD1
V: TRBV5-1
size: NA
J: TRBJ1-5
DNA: TGCGCCAGCAGCCCAGGGGGGAGCAATCAGCCCCAGCATTTT
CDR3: CASSPGGSNQPQHF

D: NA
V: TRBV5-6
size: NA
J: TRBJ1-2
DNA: TGTGCCAGCAGCCCCGTGTGGGGGGCCGGGGGCTACACCTTC
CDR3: CASSPVWGAGGYTF

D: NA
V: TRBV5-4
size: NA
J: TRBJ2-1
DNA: TGTGCCAGCAGCAGAAAGGGACCCATATCCTACAATGAGCAGTTCTTC
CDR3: CASSRKGPISYNEQFF

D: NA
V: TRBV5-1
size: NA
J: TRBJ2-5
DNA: TGCGCCAGCAGCTCCGGACCAGGGGGGTACCTAAGGGCCCAGTACTTC
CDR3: CASSSGPGGYLRAQYF

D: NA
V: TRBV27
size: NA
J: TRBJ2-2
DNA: TGTGCCAGCAGTTTAACTGGCCTGGGGCACGGGGAGCTGTTTTTT
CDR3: CASSLTGLGHGELFF

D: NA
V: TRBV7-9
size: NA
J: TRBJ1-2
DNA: TGTGCCAGCAGCTTAGCGGCGGGGACATACAGCTATGGCTACACCTTC
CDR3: CASSLAAGTYSYGYTF

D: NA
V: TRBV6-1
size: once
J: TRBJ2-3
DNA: TGTGCCAGCAGTGAAGCGGCCCAGGGTTTTTACACAGATACGCAGTATTTT
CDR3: CASSEAAQGFYTDTQYF

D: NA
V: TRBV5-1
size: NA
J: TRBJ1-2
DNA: TGCGCCAGCAGCTTGGGAGGTCTTAACTATGGCTACACCTTC
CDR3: CASSLGGLNYGYTF

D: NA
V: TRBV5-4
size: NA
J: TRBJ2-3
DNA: TGTGCCAGCAGCTCCCCTTACCTGACTGCCGATGATACGCAGTATTTT
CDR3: CASSSPYLTADDTQYF

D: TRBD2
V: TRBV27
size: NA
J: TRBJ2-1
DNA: TGTGCCAGCAGACTAGCGGGAGTAGTGGCGTACAATGAGCAGTTCTTC
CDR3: CASRLAGVVAYNEQFF

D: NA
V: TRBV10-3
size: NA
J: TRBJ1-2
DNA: TGTGCCATCGGGGCGGGGGCTGGCTATGGCTACACCTTC
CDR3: CAIGAGAGYGYTF

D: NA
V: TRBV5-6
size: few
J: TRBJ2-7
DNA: TGTGCCAGCAGTCTCGGGCCAAAATACGAGCAGTACTTC
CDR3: CASSLGPKYEQYF

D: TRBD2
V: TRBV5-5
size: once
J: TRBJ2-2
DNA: TGTGCCAGCAGCTTGGCCTTAGGGACTAGCGGTACCGGGGAGCTGTTTTTT
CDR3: CASSLALGTSGTGELFF

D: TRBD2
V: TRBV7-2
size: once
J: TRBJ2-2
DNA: TGTGCCAGCAGCTTAGCTCCGACTAGCGGATTTAACACCGGGGAGCTGTTTTTT
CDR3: CASSLAPTSGFNTGELFF

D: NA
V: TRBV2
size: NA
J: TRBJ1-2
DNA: TGTGCCAGCAGTGAAGGAGGGTATAGCGGCTATGGCTACACCTTC
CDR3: CASSEGGYSGYGYTF